Each of the 17 T cell receptor beta chains below was sequenced from the same sample in a study of T cells in Graves' hyperthyroidism and ophthalmopathy. RNA transcripts yielded amplified TCR beta CDR3 regions. Researchers ran a first-round RT-PCR on the TCR CDR3 using the HTBI primer set. TCRdb reprocessed the multiplex PCR reads with MiXCR, giving one entry per CDR3 protein. Of approximately 530,000 distinct CDR3 sequences in the sample, 15% to 20% were seen once. Sample: blood. The origin of the receptors is a man between 35 and 55 years old with Graves' ophthalmopathy.

This clonotype occurred a few times. This chain connects TRBV19 to TRBJ2-5, with 8 bases aligning to TRBD1. The V segment lost 1 base and the J segment 4 bases; nucleotides outside the gene matches: 5. Looked up from germline, CDR1 is LNHDA and CDR2 is SQIVND (reference sequence). The CDR3 is made up of 15 amino acids. In DNA form, the CDR3 reads TGTGCCAGTAGTATAGGATCAGGACAGGGAGAGACCCAGTACTTC. As protein: CASSIGSGQGETQYF.

This clonotype showed up just a few times. The J gene is TRBJ2-3, the V gene TRBV18; 10 bases fit TRBD1. The V segment lost 2 bases and the J segment 3 bases; nucleotides outside the gene matches: 14. CDR3 length: 19 amino acids. CDR1 is KGHSH, CDR2 LQKENI, per germline. The CDR3, as DNA: TGTGCCAGCTCACCAGGGACAGGGGCCGATTTGGGCCCAACAGATACGCAGTATTTT. Its protein is CASSPGTGADLGPTDTQYF.

This clonotype appeared many times. The chain employs TRBV28 and TRBJ1-2; 7 bases match TRBD1. This CDR3 is built from 14 residues. From germline, CDR1 is MDHEN and CDR2 SYDVKM. Trimming at V came to 7 bases and at J to 7 bases, leaving 12 bases not matched to a gene. The CDR3 region is CASMERGRYFGYTF. The CDR3 region has the DNA TGTGCCAGCATGGAGAGGGGGCGGTATTTTGGCTACACCTTC.

This clonotype occurred many times. The chain joins TRBV12-3 or TRBV12-4 to TRBJ2-1; D might be TRBD2 (6 bases). The length of the CDR3 is 15 residues. V was shortened by 9 bases and J by 2 bases, with 17 bases between the two germline ends. The CDR3, as DNA: TGTGCCAGTAAAAGGGGCGGGGTGCCCTACAATGAGCAGTTCTTC. It is translated as CASKRGGVPYNEQFF.

This clonotype was observed a handful of times. The chain uses TRBV9 and TRBJ2-1; D is possibly TRBD2 (5 bases). The V and J ends lost 0 bases and 0 bases respectively, with 10 bases between them. Germline V lookup: CDR1 SGDLS, CDR2 YYNGEE. The CDR3 is made up of 16 amino acids. The CDR3 sequence is CASSVDGRGSYNEQFF. CDR3 coding DNA: TGTGCCAGCAGCGTAGATGGACGGGGCTCCTACAATGAGCAGTTCTTC.

This clonotype was seen at least ten times. The V and J genes are TRBV7-3 and TRBJ2-1; 7 nucleotides agree with TRBD2. The germline V gene encodes CDR1 SGHTA and CDR2 FQGTGA. The junction had 11 bases not matched to a gene; V was cut back by 2 bases and J by 10 bases. The CDR3 loop spans 15 amino acids. CDR3 DNA sequence: TGTGCCAGCAGCTTAGGGTTACGGGGGGAGGGGGAGCAGTTCTTC. Translating gives CASSLGLRGEGEQFF.

The chain is built from TRBV28 and TRBJ1-4; a possible D gene is TRBD1 (6 bases). The CDR3 length is 16 residues. Germline CDR1 and CDR2: MDHEN and SYDVKM. Between the trimmed V and J ends, which lost 1 base and 7 bases, there was a span of 16 bases. The DNA of the CDR3 is TGTGCCAGCAGTTTATTTCACGGGGGGCTAGGTGAAAAACTGTTTTTT. Amino acids: CASSLFHGGLGEKLFF.

Only a few counts were recorded for this clonotype. This chain links TRBV2 with TRBJ1-4, with D possibly being TRBD1 (6 bases). The CDR3 is 15 residues long. Germline V gives CDR1 SNHLY, CDR2 FYNNEI. V was cut by 1 base and J by 5 bases, with 11 bases left in between. CDR3 DNA sequence: TGTGCCAGCAGTGAAGGGAAGGGGACAAATGAAAAACTGTTTTTT. This sequence encodes CASSEGKGTNEKLFF.

Ten or more counts support this clonotype. In DNA, the CDR3 is TGCAGTGCTAGGGTTCTAGCCCACACAGATACGCAGTATTTT. It specifies CSARVLAHTDTQYF. This chain joins TRBV20-1 and TRBJ2-3; D might be TRBD2 (5 bases). The CDR3 consists of 14 residues. Germline values: CDR1 DFQATT, CDR2 SNEGSKA (reference sequence). V lost 3 bases and J 2 bases, leaving 12 bases between the germline ends.

Comments on this clonotype: One junction end does not reproduce the germline sequence, and a read error may be involved. The chain recombines TRBV27 with TRBJ2-1; 10 bases line up with TRBD1. The CDR3 runs 16 residues. From germline, CDR1 is MNHEY and CDR2 SMNVEV (reference sequence). Here the CDR3 DNA reads TGTGTCAGCAGTCCCCACCCGGGACAGGGGAGGAATGAGCAGTTCTTC. Protein product: CVSSPHPGQGRNEQFF.

The chain uses TRBV7-2 and TRBJ1-2, with D possibly being TRBD1 (5 bases). V lost 0 bases to trimming and J lost 4 bases, with 12 bases between them. The germline gives CDR1 SGHTA, CDR2 FQGNSA. The CDR3 is 15 residues long. CDR3 residues: CASSLAAGTTYGYTF. DNA for the CDR3: TGTGCCAGCAGCTTAGCGGCAGGGACCACCTATGGCTACACCTTC.

This rearrangement joins TRBV6-5 to TRBJ1-1, with D uncertain. V was clipped by 2 bases and J by 10 bases, with 17 bases between them. The CDR3 loop spans 14 amino acids. Germline values: CDR1 MNHEY, CDR2 SVGAGI. The CDR3 DNA reads as TGTGCCAGCAGTTACACGGACCCGGGCACCGGAGCTTTCTTT. Translating gives CASSYTDPGTGAFF.

This clonotype has only a few counts. This chain uses TRBV19 with TRBJ2-1; 7 bases are shared with TRBD2. The CDR3 has 17 residues. Germline CDR1 is LNHDA and CDR2 is SQIVND (reference sequence). J was trimmed by 4 bases and V by 1 base; bases with no gene match: 10. CDR3 DNA sequence: TGTGCCAGTAGTATAGTGGAAGGCGGGAGCGAATACAATGAGCAGTTCTTC. The encoded protein is CASSIVEGGSEYNEQFF.

This clonotype was detected many times. The genes are TRBV2 and TRBJ2-1; perhaps D is TRBD1 or TRBD2 (6 bases each). The ends were cut back, 6 bases at V and 4 bases at J, with 22 bases in the middle. There are 17 residues in the CDR3. From germline, CDR1 is SNHLY and CDR2 FYNNEI. CDR3 sequence (DNA): TGTGCCAGCAGCGTCATTACAGGGAGACTAGGGTACAATGAGCAGTTCTTC. Amino acid sequence: CASSVITGRLGYNEQFF.

The chain recombines TRBV2 with TRBJ2-3; no firm D call. Germline V gives CDR1 SNHLY, CDR2 FYNNEI. V was cut by 5 bases and J by 2 bases, with 8 bases left in between. This CDR3 spans 13 amino acids. The CDR3 DNA follows: TGTGCCAGCAGTTCCTCCCACACAGATACGCAGTATTTT. As protein: CASSSSHTDTQYF.

J is TRBJ2-1 and V is TRBV5-1; no reliable D call. CDR1 and CDR2 from the germline V gene are SGHRS and YFSETQ. Trimming shortened V by 0 bases and J by 7 bases, and 14 bases separated the two germline ends. CDR3 length: 15 residues. CDR3 residues: CASSLGPGLFNEQFF. CDR3 coding DNA: TGCGCCAGCAGCTTGGGACCGGGCCTTTTTAATGAGCAGTTCTTC.

This clonotype came up many times. V gene TRBV2 combines with J gene TRBJ2-5, with no clear D. This CDR3 contains 14 residues. Germline values: CDR1 SNHLY, CDR2 FYNNEI. V was clipped by 4 bases and J by 5 bases, with 14 bases between them. For the CDR3, the DNA is TGTGCCAGCAGTGCGGCCAGCAAGTTGGAGACCCAGTACTTC. Translation: CASSAASKLETQYF.